This is a list of T cell receptor beta chains from one sample in a study of cytomegalovirus exposure and HLA in healthy donors. Profiling relied on immunoSEQ multiplex PCR, and the TCRdb table lists in-frame clones only, not all of them. The sample consists of hundreds of thousands of clones, over 80% of them appearing once. The specimen sequenced was PBMCs. Receptors originate from a man in his forties in good health and CMV-seropositive. The CDR3 runs from the conserved cysteine through the conserved F or W. The D gene is left open where the match is weak. Size values are once, few and many counts, or a class for expanded clones, and some rows have none.

D: TRBD1; size: NA; V: TRBV5-1; J: TRBJ1-4; DNA: TGCGCCAGCAGCTTAAGGGACAGGGGGTACGGAAAACTGTTTTTT; CDR3: CASSLRDRGYGKLFF
D: TRBD1; size: NA; V: TRBV10-3; J: TRBJ1-3; DNA: TGTGCCATCAGTCCGACAGGGGACTCTGGAAACACCATATATTTT; CDR3: CAISPTGDSGNTIYF
D: NA; size: NA; V: TRBV5-1; J: TRBJ1-3; DNA: TGCGCCAGCAGCCTGGATCTTGCGTTTTCTGGAAACACCATATATTTT; CDR3: CASSLDLAFSGNTIYF
D: NA; size: few; V: TRBV4-2; J: TRBJ2-3; DNA: TGTGCCAGCAGCCAAGAGGAGGGGTCAGATACGCAGTATTTT; CDR3: CASSQEEGSDTQYF
D: TRBD2; size: once; V: TRBV5-6; J: TRBJ2-1; DNA: TGTGCCAGCAGCTCGGGACTAGCGGGCAATGAGCAGTTCTTC; CDR3: CASSSGLAGNEQFF
D: TRBD2; size: few; V: TRBV7-3; J: TRBJ2-3; DNA: TGTGCCAGCAGCTTAACACGGGAGGGCACAGATACGCAGTATTTT; CDR3: CASSLTREGTDTQYF
D: NA; size: NA; V: TRBV6-4; J: TRBJ2-1; DNA: TGTGCCAGCAGTGATTGGAGCGGAAAAAGCTCCTACAATGAGCAGTTCTTC; CDR3: CASSDWSGKSSYNEQFF
D: NA; size: NA; V: TRBV5-1; J: TRBJ2-1; DNA: TGCGCCAGCAGCTTGGAGGGGGAAAGCTCCTACAATGAGCAGTTCTTC; CDR3: CASSLEGESSYNEQFF
D: NA; size: few; V: TRBV6-1; J: TRBJ2-2; DNA: TGTGCCAGCAGTGCTGGACTCGGGCCTTACAACGGGGAGCTGTTTTTT; CDR3: CASSAGLGPYNGELFF
D: TRBD2; size: NA; V: TRBV7-9; J: TRBJ2-7; DNA: TGTGCCAGCAGCTCGGGACTAGCGGTCTACGAGCAGTACTTC; CDR3: CASSSGLAVYEQYF
D: NA; size: NA; V: TRBV7-2; J: TRBJ2-4; DNA: TGTGCCAGCAGCTTAGACGGGGGGCTTAACATTCAGTACTTC; CDR3: CASSLDGGLNIQYF
D: NA; size: NA; V: TRBV4-1; J: TRBJ1-4; DNA: TGCGCCAGCAGCCAAACAGGGATAAGGCTGTTTTTT; CDR3: CASSQTGIRLFF
D: NA; size: few; V: TRBV7-2; J: TRBJ2-3; DNA: TGTGCCAGCAGCTTGCCCATAGTACCAGATACGCAGTATTTT; CDR3: CASSLPIVPDTQYF
D: TRBD1; size: NA; V: TRBV18; J: TRBJ2-7; DNA: TGTGCCAGCTCACCGGACAGGGAGTGGTGGTACTTC; CDR3: CASSPDREWWYF
D: TRBD1; size: NA; V: TRBV19; J: TRBJ2-2; DNA: TGTGCCAGTAGGGGACAGGGGGCTGGGACCGGGGAGCTGTTTTTT; CDR3: CASRGQGAGTGELFF
D: TRBD2; size: NA; V: TRBV7-6; J: TRBJ2-4; DNA: TGTGCCAGCAGCTTAGACCCTAGCGGGAGGGCCGCGGCCAAAAACATTCAGTACTTC; CDR3: CASSLDPSGRAAAKNIQYF
D: TRBD2; size: NA; V: TRBV27; J: TRBJ2-1; DNA: TGTGCCAGCAGTTTATTAGGGACTAAGTACAATGAGCAGTTCTTC; CDR3: CASSLLGTKYNEQFF
D: NA; size: NA; V: TRBV7-6; J: TRBJ2-5; DNA: TGTGCCAGCTATGGCAAGGGGGGACAGGAGACCCAGTACTTC; CDR3: CASYGKGGQETQYF
D: TRBD2; size: NA; V: TRBV4-2; J: TRBJ2-3; DNA: TGTGCCAGCAGCCAAGAACAAAAGCGGGAGTATGGTACGCAGTATTTT; CDR3: CASSQEQKREYGTQYF
D: NA; size: NA; V: TRBV27; J: TRBJ2-7; DNA: TGTGCCAGCAGTTTTTCATACACGGGAGTGAGGGAGCAGTACTTC; CDR3: CASSFSYTGVREQYF
D: NA; size: once; V: TRBV27; J: TRBJ2-6; DNA: TGTGCCAGCAGTTCCCCACAGAACTCTGGGGCCAACGTCCTGACTTTC; CDR3: CASSSPQNSGANVLTF
D: TRBD1; size: few; V: TRBV6-5; J: TRBJ2-7; DNA: TGTGCCAGCAGTTACTCCGGGACAGGGCCCTACGAGCAGTACTTC; CDR3: CASSYSGTGPYEQYF
D: NA; size: NA; V: TRBV5-1; J: TRBJ2-5; DNA: TGCGCCAGCAGCTTGACGACTAGCCAAGAGACCCAGTACTTC; CDR3: CASSLTTSQETQYF
D: NA; size: NA; V: TRBV6-5; J: TRBJ1-3; DNA: TGTGCCAGCAGTTTCCGGCAGGGTGGAAACACCATATATTTT; CDR3: CASSFRQGGNTIYF
D: NA; size: NA; V: TRBV7-6; J: TRBJ2-7; DNA: TGTGCCAGCAGCTCCCTCGGTGCTCCCTACGAGCAGTACTTC; CDR3: CASSSLGAPYEQYF
D: NA; size: NA; V: TRBV27; J: TRBJ2-5; DNA: TGTGCCAGCAGTTTAGGGCCGCTCCAAGAGACCCAGTACTTC; CDR3: CASSLGPLQETQYF
D: NA; size: NA; V: TRBV19; J: TRBJ1-1; DNA: TGTGCCAGTAGTCTCATCGGGTACATGAACACTGAAGCTTTCTTT; CDR3: CASSLIGYMNTEAFF
D: NA; size: few; V: TRBV6-1; J: TRBJ2-1; DNA: TGTGCCAGCAGTGATAAAGGAGTTGGTAATGAGCAGTTCTTC; CDR3: CASSDKGVGNEQFF
D: TRBD2; size: NA; V: TRBV7-9; J: TRBJ2-3; DNA: TGTTCCAGCAGCTTAGGCGCGGGAGTAAGCACAGATACGCAGTATTTT; CDR3: CSSSLGAGVSTDTQYF
D: TRBD2; size: NA; V: TRBV18; J: TRBJ2-1; DNA: TGTGCCAGCTCCCTTTCTAGCGGGAGTACCTACAATGAGCAGTTCTTC; CDR3: CASSLSSGSTYNEQFF
D: TRBD1; size: NA; V: TRBV10-3; J: TRBJ1-2; DNA: TGTGCCATCAGTGATTCGGACAGGGGTGGGGGCTACACCTTC; CDR3: CAISDSDRGGGYTF
D: NA; size: NA; V: TRBV10-3; J: TRBJ2-7; DNA: TGTGCCATCAGTGACGACTACCTCTACGAGCAGTACTTC; CDR3: CAISDDYLYEQYF
D: NA; size: NA; V: TRBV5-1; J: TRBJ2-1; DNA: TGCGCCAGCAGCTCCCACGCGTACTCGGGAATCAATGAGCAGTTCTTC; CDR3: CASSSHAYSGINEQFF
D: TRBD2; size: once; V: TRBV4-2; J: TRBJ2-1; DNA: TGTGCCAGCAGCCACCTTAGCGGGAGCTCCTACAATGAGCAGTTCTTC; CDR3: CASSHLSGSSYNEQFF
D: TRBD1; size: NA; V: TRBV7-2; J: TRBJ1-1; DNA: TGTGCCAGCAGCTTGGGGGACAGGGAATCCGCTGAAGCTTTCTTT; CDR3: CASSLGDRESAEAFF
D: TRBD1; size: NA; V: TRBV15; J: TRBJ2-1; DNA: TGTGCCACCAGCAGAGACCCCGGGACAGGGGGCGGTGAGCAGTTCTTC; CDR3: CATSRDPGTGGGEQFF
D: TRBD1; size: NA; V: TRBV5-8; J: TRBJ1-2; DNA: TGTGCCAGCAGCTTGGAGCGGGACAGGGACGGCTACACCTTC; CDR3: CASSLERDRDGYTF
D: NA; size: few; V: TRBV5-6; J: TRBJ1-3; DNA: TGTGCCAGCAGCTTGGTCCGGGACTCTGGAAACACCATATATTTT; CDR3: CASSLVRDSGNTIYF
D: TRBD1; size: NA; V: TRBV30; J: TRBJ1-5; DNA: TGTGCCTGGAGTGGACAGGGGGCGCGTCAGCCCCAGCATTTT; CDR3: CAWSGQGARQPQHF
D: NA; size: few; V: TRBV10-1; J: TRBJ1-5; DNA: TGCGCCAGCAGTGCCCACATGAATCAGCCCCAGCATTTT; CDR3: CASSAHMNQPQHF
D: TRBD2; size: NA; V: TRBV6-1; J: TRBJ2-1; DNA: TGTGCCAGCAGTGAAATAGCGGGCAGCGGGGAGCAGTTCTTC; CDR3: CASSEIAGSGEQFF
D: TRBD1; size: NA; V: TRBV7-9; J: TRBJ2-6; DNA: TGTGCCAGCAGAATACAGGGGGCTGGGGCCAACGTCCTGACTTTC; CDR3: CASRIQGAGANVLTF
D: NA; size: NA; V: TRBV5-1; J: TRBJ1-1; DNA: TGCGCCAGCAGCTCCGGGTATGGGGGGTTGAACACTGAAGCTTTCTTT; CDR3: CASSSGYGGLNTEAFF
D: NA; size: NA; V: TRBV5-8; J: TRBJ2-7; DNA: TGTGCCAGCAGCTTGGACAGATTTACCTACGAGCAGTACTTC; CDR3: CASSLDRFTYEQYF
D: TRBD2; size: NA; V: TRBV7-9; J: TRBJ2-1; DNA: TGTGCCAGCAGCTTACTTGGGGGACTAGCGGGTGCGAATGAGCAGTTCTTC; CDR3: CASSLLGGLAGANEQFF
D: TRBD1; size: NA; V: TRBV29-1; J: TRBJ1-2; DNA: TGCAGCGTTGGGGGGGGACAGGGAAGTAACTATGGCTACACCTTC; CDR3: CSVGGGQGSNYGYTF
D: TRBD1; size: NA; V: TRBV2; J: TRBJ1-5; DNA: TGTGCCAGCAGTCCACAGGGGGGTCAGCCCCAGCATTTT; CDR3: CASSPQGGQPQHF